Below, 6 T cell receptor beta chains from the same sample are listed, as sequenced in a study of T cell repertoires in cytomegalovirus infection. Antigen specificity for these receptors is unknown. TCRdb passed the reads through MiXCR, listing each CDR3 protein once. Among about 500,000 distinct CDR3 sequences listed, around 35% were seen once. Sequenced here: cultured PBMCs, sampled from culture after CMV antigen stimulation. These receptors were collected from a human donor in good health (CMV status not recorded). Some clones in this sample may be carry-over from other donors' samples.

This clonotype came up many times. The genes are TRBV7-9 and TRBJ2-1; 10 bases fit TRBD2. The germline gives CDR1 SEHNR, CDR2 FQNEAQ (reference sequence). The length of the CDR3 is 16 residues. Trimming cost V 5 bases and J 0 bases; bases outside gene matches: 4. The CDR3 DNA sequence: TGTGCCAGCAGCCTGACTAGCGGGCGCTCCTACAATGAGCAGTTCTTC. This sequence encodes CASSLTSGRSYNEQFF.

The chain employs TRBV6-2 or TRBV6-3 and TRBJ2-7, with D possibly TRBD1 on 6 matching bases. V lost 6 bases, J lost 1 base, and 16 bases lay in between. The CDR3 consists of 15 residues. Per the germline V gene, CDR1 is MNHEY and CDR2 is SVGEGT. The CDR3 bases are TGTGCCAGCAGACCCACCCAACAGGGTTCCTACGAGCAGTACGTC. Translated: CASRPTQQGSYEQYV.

The table lists this clonotype with many counts. The chain joins TRBV7-9 to TRBJ2-1; D remains unclear. Trimming removed 0 bases at V and 0 bases at J, with 12 bases between. CDR1 SEHNR and CDR2 FQNEAQ come from the germline V gene (reference sequence). The CDR3 is made up of 17 amino acids. CDR3 residues: CASSLAVGSSSYNEQFF. The CDR3, as DNA: TGTGCCAGCAGCTTAGCGGTAGGATCGAGCTCCTACAATGAGCAGTTCTTC.

There are a few counts of this clonotype. This sequence joins TRBV11-2 and TRBJ1-2, with TRBD1 as a possible D gene (5 bases). Germline assignment: CDR1 SGHAT and CDR2 FQNNGV. This CDR3 has 15 residues. The V and J ends lost 4 bases and 7 bases respectively, with 19 bases between them. The DNA for the CDR3 is TGTGCCAGCAGCTCCCGACAGTTCCCCTCCTCTGGCTACACCTTC. It is translated as CASSSRQFPSSGYTF.

This clonotype was counted ten times or more. This chain links TRBV25-1 with TRBJ1-4; TRBD1 aligns across 8 bases. The CDR3 is 16 amino acids. V gave up 2 bases and J gave up 14 bases; unmatched junction bases: 16. CDR1 is MGHDK and CDR2 is SYGVNS in the germline V gene. The CDR3 sequence: CASSEDWTGTLGKLFF. The CDR3, as DNA: TGTGCCAGCAGTGAAGACTGGACAGGGACTCTCGGAAAGCTGTTTTTT.

This clonotype was detected ten times or more. V and J are TRBV7-2 and TRBJ2-1; possible D gene TRBD2, 5 bases. The V gene lost 5 bases and the J gene lost 8 bases, with 22 bases spanning the gap. Germline V lookup: CDR1 SGHTA, CDR2 FQGNSA. The CDR3 sequence is 16 residues long. DNA of the CDR3: TGTGCCAGCAGCCTTTCAACTAGAATGGTATTGGATGAGCAGTTCTTC. This sequence encodes CASSLSTRMVLDEQFF.